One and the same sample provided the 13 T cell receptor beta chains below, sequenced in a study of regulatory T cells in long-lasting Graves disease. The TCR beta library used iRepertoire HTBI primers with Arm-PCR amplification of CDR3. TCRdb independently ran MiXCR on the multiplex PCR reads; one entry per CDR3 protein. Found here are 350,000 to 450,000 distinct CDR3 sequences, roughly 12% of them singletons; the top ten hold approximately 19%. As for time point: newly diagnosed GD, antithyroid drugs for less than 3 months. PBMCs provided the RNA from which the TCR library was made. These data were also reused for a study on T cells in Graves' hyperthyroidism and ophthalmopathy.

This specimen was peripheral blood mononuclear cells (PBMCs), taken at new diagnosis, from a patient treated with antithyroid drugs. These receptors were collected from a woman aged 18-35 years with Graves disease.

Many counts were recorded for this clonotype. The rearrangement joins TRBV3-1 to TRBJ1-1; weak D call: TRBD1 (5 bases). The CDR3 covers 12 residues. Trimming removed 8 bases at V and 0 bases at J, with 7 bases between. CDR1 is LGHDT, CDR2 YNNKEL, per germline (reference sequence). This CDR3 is CASGAVNTEAFF. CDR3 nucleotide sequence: TGTGCCAGCGGGGCCGTGAACACTGAAGCTTTCTTT. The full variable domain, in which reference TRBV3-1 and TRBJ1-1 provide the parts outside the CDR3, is DTAVSQTPKYLVTQMGNDKSIKCEQNLGHDTMYWYKQDSKKFLKIMFSYNNKELIINETVPNRFSPKSPDKAHLNLHINSLELGDSAVYFCASGAVNTEAFFGQGTRLTVV.

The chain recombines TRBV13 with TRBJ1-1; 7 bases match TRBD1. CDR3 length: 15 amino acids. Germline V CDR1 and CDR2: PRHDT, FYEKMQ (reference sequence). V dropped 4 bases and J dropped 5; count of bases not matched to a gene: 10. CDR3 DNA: TGTGCCAGCAGCTCCGGACAGGATATGGGAACTGAAGCTTTCTTT. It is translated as CASSSGQDMGTEAFF.

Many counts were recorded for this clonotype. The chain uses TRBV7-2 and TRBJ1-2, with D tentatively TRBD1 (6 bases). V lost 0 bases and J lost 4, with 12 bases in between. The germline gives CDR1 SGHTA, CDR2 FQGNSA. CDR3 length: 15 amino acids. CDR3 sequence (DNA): TGTGCCAGCAGCTTAGCACCGGGGGCGGGCTATGGCTACACCTTC. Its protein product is CASSLAPGAGYGYTF.

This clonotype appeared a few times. This CDR3 is CASSMFLSSYNEQFF. CDR3 coding DNA: TGTGCCAGTAGTATGTTTCTGAGCTCCTACAATGAGCAGTTCTTC. J is TRBJ2-1 and V is TRBV19; no clear D gene. Looked up from germline, CDR1 is LNHDA and CDR2 is SQIVND (reference sequence). The CDR3 is 15 amino acids. V was pared by 3 bases and J by 0 bases, with 9 bases between.

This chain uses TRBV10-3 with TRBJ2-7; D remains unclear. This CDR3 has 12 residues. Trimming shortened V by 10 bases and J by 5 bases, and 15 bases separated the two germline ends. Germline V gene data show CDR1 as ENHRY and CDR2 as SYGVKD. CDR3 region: CATADSLHEQYV. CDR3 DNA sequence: TGTGCCACTGCCGATTCTCTCCACGAGCAGTACGTC.

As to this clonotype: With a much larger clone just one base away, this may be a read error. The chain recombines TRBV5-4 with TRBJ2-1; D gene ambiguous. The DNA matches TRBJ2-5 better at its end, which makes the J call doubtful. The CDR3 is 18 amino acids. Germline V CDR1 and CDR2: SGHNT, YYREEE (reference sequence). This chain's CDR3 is CVSSLGPGPAVVGETQYF. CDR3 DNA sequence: TGTGTCAGCAGCTTGGGTCCGGGCCCGGCGGTGGTTGGTGAGACCCAGTACTTC.

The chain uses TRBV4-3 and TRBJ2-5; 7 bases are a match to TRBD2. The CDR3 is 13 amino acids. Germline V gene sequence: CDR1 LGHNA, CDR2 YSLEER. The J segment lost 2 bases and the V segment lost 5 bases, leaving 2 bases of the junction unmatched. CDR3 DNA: TGCGCCAGCAGCGGGACTACACAAGAGACCCAGTACTTC. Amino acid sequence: CASSGTTQETQYF.

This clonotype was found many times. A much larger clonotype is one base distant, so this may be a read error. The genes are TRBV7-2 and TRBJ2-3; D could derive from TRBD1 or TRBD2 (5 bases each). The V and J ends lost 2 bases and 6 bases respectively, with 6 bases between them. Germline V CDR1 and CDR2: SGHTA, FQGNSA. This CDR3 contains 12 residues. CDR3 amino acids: CASSLWGDTQYF. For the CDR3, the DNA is TGTGCCAGCAGCTTATGGGGGGATACGCAGTATTTT.

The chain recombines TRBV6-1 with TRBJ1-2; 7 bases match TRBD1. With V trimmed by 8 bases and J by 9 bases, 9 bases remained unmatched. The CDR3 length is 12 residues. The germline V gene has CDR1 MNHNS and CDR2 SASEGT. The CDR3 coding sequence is TGTGCCAGCCGGACAGGCTGGGGGAGCTACACCTTC. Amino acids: CASRTGWGSYTF.

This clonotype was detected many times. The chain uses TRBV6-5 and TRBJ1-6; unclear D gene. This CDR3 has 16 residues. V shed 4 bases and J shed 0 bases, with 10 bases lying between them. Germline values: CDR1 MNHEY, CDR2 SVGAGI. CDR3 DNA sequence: TGTGCCAGCAGTTTCTTCGGTAGCTCCTATAATTCACCCCTCCACTTT. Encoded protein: CASSFFGSSYNSPLHF.

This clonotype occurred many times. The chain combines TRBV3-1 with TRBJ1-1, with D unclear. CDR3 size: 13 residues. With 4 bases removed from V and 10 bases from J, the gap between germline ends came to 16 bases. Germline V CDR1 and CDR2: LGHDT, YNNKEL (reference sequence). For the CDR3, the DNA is TGTGCCAGCAGCCCGGGAGGTCGAGAGATAGCTTTCTTT. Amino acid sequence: CASSPGGREIAFF.

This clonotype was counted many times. CDR3 sequence (DNA): TGTGCCAGCAGTTTCCAGAAAGGGATCACCCCAGACTACGAGCAGTACTTC. It specifies CASSFQKGITPDYEQYF. This rearrangement joins TRBV6-5 to TRBJ2-7; D gene ambiguous. The CDR3 spans 17 residues. V lost 4 bases and J lost 3, with 22 bases in between. The germline CDR1 and CDR2 sequences are MNHEY and SVGAGI.

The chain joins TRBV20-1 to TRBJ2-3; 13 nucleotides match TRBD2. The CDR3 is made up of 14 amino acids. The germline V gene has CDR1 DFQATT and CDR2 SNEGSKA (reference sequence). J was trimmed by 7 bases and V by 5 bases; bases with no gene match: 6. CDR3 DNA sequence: TGCAGTGCTGAACTAGCGGGGGGGGGAAATACGCAGTATTTT. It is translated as CSAELAGGGNTQYF.